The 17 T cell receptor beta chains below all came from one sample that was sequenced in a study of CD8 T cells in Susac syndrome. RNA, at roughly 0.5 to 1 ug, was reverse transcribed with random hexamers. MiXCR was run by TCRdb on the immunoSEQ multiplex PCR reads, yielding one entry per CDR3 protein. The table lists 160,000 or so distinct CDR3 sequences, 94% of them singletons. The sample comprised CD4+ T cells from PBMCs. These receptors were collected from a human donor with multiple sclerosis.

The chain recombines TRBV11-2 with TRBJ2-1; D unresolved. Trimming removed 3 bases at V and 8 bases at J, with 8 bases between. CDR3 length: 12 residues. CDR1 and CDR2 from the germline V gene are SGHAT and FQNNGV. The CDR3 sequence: CASSLGMDEQFF. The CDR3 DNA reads TGTGCCAGCAGCTTGGGGATGGATGAGCAGTTCTTC.

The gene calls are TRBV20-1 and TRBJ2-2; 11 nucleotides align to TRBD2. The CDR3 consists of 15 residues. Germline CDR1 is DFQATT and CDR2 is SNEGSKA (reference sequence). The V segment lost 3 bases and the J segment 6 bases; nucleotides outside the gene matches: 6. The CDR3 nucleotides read TGCAGTGCTAGCTCAGGGACTAGCGGATCCGGGGAGCTGTTTTTT. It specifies CSASSGTSGSGELFF.

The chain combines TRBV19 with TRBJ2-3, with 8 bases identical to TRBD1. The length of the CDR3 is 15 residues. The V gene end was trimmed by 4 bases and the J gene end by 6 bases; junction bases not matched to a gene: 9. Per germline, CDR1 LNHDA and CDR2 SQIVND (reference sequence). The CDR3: CASSTQGAPGDTQYF. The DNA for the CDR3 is TGTGCCAGTAGTACCCAGGGGGCGCCGGGGGATACGCAGTATTTT.

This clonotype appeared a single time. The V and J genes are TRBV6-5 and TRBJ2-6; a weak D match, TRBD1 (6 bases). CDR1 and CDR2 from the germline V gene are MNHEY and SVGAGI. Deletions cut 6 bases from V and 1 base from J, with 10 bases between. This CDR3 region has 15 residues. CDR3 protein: CASSMTGSGANVLTF. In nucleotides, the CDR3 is TGTGCCAGCAGCATGACAGGTTCTGGGGCCAACGTCCTGACTTTC.

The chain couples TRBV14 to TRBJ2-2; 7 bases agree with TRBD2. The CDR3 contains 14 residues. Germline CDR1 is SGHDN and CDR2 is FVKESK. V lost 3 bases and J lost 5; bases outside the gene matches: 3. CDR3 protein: CASSQTSYTGELFF. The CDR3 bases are TGTGCCAGCAGCCAGACTAGCTATACCGGGGAGCTGTTTTTT.

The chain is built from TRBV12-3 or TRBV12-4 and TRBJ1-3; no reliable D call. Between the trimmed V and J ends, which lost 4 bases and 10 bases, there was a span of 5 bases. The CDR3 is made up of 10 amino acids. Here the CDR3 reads CASSSGTIYF. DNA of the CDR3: TGTGCCAGCAGTTCTGGGACCATATATTTT.

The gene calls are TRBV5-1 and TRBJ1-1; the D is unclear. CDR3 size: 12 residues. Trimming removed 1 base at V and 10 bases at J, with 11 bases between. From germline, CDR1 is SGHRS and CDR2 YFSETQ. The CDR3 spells CASSLSGIGAFF. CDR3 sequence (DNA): TGCGCCAGCAGCTTGAGCGGTATTGGAGCTTTCTTT.

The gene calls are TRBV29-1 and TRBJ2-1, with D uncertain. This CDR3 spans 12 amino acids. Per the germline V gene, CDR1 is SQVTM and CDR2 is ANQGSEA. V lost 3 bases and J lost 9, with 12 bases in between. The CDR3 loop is CSVEVLGGEQFF. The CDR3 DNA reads TGCAGCGTTGAGGTATTGGGCGGTGAGCAGTTCTTC.

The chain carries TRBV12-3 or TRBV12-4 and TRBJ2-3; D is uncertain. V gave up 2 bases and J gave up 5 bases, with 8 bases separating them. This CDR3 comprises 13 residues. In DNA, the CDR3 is TGTGCCAGCAGTTTACGCCGACGAGATACGCAGTATTTT. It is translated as CASSLRRRDTQYF.

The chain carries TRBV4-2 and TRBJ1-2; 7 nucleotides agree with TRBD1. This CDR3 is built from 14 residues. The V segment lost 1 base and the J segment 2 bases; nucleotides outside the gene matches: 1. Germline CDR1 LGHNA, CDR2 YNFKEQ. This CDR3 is CASSQGDRNYGYTF. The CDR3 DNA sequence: TGTGCCAGCAGCCAAGGGGACAGAAACTATGGCTACACCTTC.

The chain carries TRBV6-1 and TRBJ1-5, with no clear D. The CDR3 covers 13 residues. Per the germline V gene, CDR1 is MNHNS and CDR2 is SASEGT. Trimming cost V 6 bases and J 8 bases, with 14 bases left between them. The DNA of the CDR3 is TGTGCCAGCAGCGGCTCCGGACGTGAGCCCCAGCATTTT. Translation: CASSGSGREPQHF.

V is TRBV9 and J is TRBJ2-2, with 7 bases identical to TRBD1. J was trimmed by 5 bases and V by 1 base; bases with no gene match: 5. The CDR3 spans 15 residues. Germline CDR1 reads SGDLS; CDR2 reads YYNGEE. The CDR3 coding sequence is TGTGCCAGCAGCGTAATTGGGACAGATACCGGGGAGCTGTTTTTT. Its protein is CASSVIGTDTGELFF.

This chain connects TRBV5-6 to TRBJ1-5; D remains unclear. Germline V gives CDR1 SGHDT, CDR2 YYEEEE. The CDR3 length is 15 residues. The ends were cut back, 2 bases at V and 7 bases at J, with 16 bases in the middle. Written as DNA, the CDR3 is TGTGCCAGCAGCTTAAATGGGAAGGGTGAACAGCCCCAGCATTTT. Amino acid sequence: CASSLNGKGEQPQHF.

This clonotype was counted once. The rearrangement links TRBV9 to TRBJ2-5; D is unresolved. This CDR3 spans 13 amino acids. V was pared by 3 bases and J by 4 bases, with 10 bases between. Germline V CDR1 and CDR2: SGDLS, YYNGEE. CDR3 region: CASSEGLGETQYF. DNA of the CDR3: TGTGCCAGCAGCGAGGGATTGGGAGAGACCCAGTACTTC. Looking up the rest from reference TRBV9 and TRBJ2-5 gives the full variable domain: DSGVTQTPKHLITATGQRVTLRCSPRSGDLSVYWYQQSLDQGLQFLIQYYNGEERAKGNILERFSAQQFPDLHSELNLSSLELGDSALYFCASSEGLGETQYFGPGTRLLVL.

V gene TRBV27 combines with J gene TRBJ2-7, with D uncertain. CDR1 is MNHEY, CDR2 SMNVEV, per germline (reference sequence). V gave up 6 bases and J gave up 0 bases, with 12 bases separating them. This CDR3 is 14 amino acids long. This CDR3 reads CASRPIQSSYEQYF. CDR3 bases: TGTGCCAGCAGACCGATTCAGAGCTCCTACGAGCAGTACTTC.

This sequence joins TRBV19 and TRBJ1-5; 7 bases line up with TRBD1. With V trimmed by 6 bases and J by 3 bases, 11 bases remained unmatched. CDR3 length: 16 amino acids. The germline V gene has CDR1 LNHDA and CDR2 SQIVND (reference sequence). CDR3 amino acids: CASRPPRDSFNQPQHF. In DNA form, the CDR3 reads TGTGCCAGTAGGCCTCCCCGGGACAGCTTCAATCAGCCCCAGCATTTT.

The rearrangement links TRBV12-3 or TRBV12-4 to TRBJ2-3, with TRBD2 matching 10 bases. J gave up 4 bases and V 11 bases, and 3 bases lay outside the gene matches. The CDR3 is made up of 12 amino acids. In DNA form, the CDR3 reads TGTGCCGACGGGACTAGCGCAGATACGCAGTATTTT. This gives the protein CADGTSADTQYF.